This passage covers 10 T cell receptor beta chains from one sample sequenced in a study of glioma-infiltrating T cells after dendritic cell vaccination. Assay: immunoSEQ multiplex PCR; the TCRdb copy retains only in-frame clones and omits some. In the table there are just under 100,000 clones, 80% of which are singletons. As for time point: after dendritic cell vaccination, including at tumor progression/relapse. The sample in question was blood, obtained after dendritic cell vaccination. These receptors were taken from a human donor with glioblastoma.

J is TRBJ2-3 and V is TRBV5-6; 9 bases map to TRBD2. The germline V gene encodes CDR1 SGHDT and CDR2 YYEEEE. CDR3 length: 15 amino acids. The trim removed 1 base at V and 6 bases at J, leaving 6 bases unmatched. CDR3 bases: TGTGCCAGCAGCTTGCTGAAGGCGGGAGGGGATACGCAGTATTTT. This sequence encodes CASSLLKAGGDTQYF.

In this sample, this clone turned up many times. The rearrangement uses TRBV14 and TRBJ1-1; D not certain. Trimming cost V 8 bases and J 0 bases, with 16 bases left between them. The CDR3 has 15 amino acids. Germline assignment: CDR1 SGHDN and CDR2 FVKESK. Written as DNA, the CDR3 is TGTGCCAGCCCAAGGTGGGGAGTCTTGAACACTGAAGCTTTCTTT. It specifies CASPRWGVLNTEAFF.

The chain uses TRBV10-3 and TRBJ1-2, with 8 positions matching TRBD1. The CDR3 is 15 residues long. J was trimmed by 0 bases and V by 2 bases; bases with no gene match: 2. The V gene's germline CDR1 is ENHRY and CDR2 SYGVKD. The CDR3 nucleotides read TGTGCCATCAGTGAGACAGGGGGGCCTAACTATGGCTACACCTTC. It codes for CAISETGGPNYGYTF.

This clone was recorded only once. In DNA, the CDR3 is TGTGCTAGTGGTTTGGTGACAGTAACTCATTCACCCCTCCACTTT. Translation: CASGLVTVTHSPLHF. The rearrangement uses TRBV12-5 and TRBJ1-6, with D possibly TRBD1 on 5 matching bases. This CDR3 region has 15 residues. The germline V gene encodes CDR1 LGHNT and CDR2 FRNRAP. V was clipped by 0 bases and J by 8 bases, with 11 bases between them. Drawing the rest from reference TRBV12-5 and TRBJ1-6, the complete variable domain is DARVTQTPRHKVTEMGQEVTMRCQPILGHNTVFWYRQTMMQGLELLAYFRNRAPLDDSGMPKDRFSAEMPDATLATLKIQPSEPRDSAVYFCASGLVTVTHSPLHFGNGTRLTVT.

The V call is TRBV30, the J call TRBJ2-5, with 8 positions matching TRBD1. Germline lookup yields CDR1 GTSNPN and CDR2 SVGIG (reference sequence). V trimming: 2 bases; J trimming: 1 base; junction bases outside the gene matches: 6. The CDR3 sequence is 15 residues long. Here the CDR3 reads CAWSTRTGPQETQYF. CDR3 DNA sequence: TGTGCCTGGAGTACCCGGACAGGGCCCCAAGAGACCCAGTACTTC.

This clone was seen once. CDR3 bases: TGTGCCAGCAGTTACCTACATCTTAGCGGGACCCGGGAGCTGTTTTTT. Translated, it gives CASSYLHLSGTRELFF. This chain connects TRBV6-5 to TRBJ2-2; the match to TRBD2 covers 8 bases. V dropped 2 bases and J dropped 9; count of bases not matched to a gene: 11. Germline loops: CDR1 MNHEY, CDR2 SVGAGI. The length of the CDR3 is 16 residues.

The chain is built from TRBV2 and TRBJ2-5; D is possibly TRBD2 (6 bases). The germline V gene encodes CDR1 SNHLY and CDR2 FYNNEI. Trimming shortened V by 2 bases and J by 11 bases, and 18 bases separated the two germline ends. The CDR3 runs to 14 residues. The CDR3: CASSETPYGGEQYF. CDR3 DNA sequence: TGTGCCAGCAGTGAAACCCCCTATGGAGGGGAGCAGTACTTC.

The rearrangement uses TRBV29-1 and TRBJ2-1; 11 positions agree with TRBD2. V trimming: 4 bases; J trimming: 7 bases; junction bases outside the gene matches: 6. This CDR3 comprises 14 residues. CDR1 is SQVTM and CDR2 is ANQGSEA in the germline V gene. The CDR3 nucleotides are TGCAGCGTTGGCCTAGCGGGAGGAAGAAATGAGCAGTTCTTC. Translation: CSVGLAGGRNEQFF.

This chain connects TRBV29-1 to TRBJ2-7; possibly TRBD1 for D (6 bases). The CDR3 has 13 residues. In germline, CDR1 is SQVTM, CDR2 ANQGSEA. Trimming cost V 4 bases and J 3 bases, with 13 bases left between them. CDR3 residues: CSVGGQGFYEQYF. CDR3 bases: TGCAGCGTTGGGGGCCAGGGGTTCTACGAGCAGTACTTC.

The chain uses TRBV7-2 and TRBJ2-3; no clear D. Germline values: CDR1 SGHTA, CDR2 FQGNSA. The length of the CDR3 is 13 residues. Trimming pared 5 bases from V and 3 bases from J, leaving 9 bases between. For the CDR3, the DNA is TGTGCCAGCAGCGCGCTACGAACAGATACGCAGTATTTT. Its translation is CASSALRTDTQYF.